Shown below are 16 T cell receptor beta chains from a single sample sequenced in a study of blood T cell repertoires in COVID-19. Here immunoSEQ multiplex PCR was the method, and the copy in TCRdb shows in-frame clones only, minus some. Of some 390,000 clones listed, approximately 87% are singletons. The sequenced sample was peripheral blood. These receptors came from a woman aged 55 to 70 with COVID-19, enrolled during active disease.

As DNA, the CDR3 is TGTGCCAGCAGCGTAGTAGGGGAAGTCTCTGGAAACACCATATATTTT. Translating gives CASSVVGEVSGNTIYF. This chain uses TRBV9 with TRBJ1-3; D possibly corresponds to TRBD1 (5 bases). This CDR3 spans 16 amino acids. Germline lookup yields CDR1 SGDLS and CDR2 YYNGEE. V was clipped by 0 bases and J by 0 bases, with 10 bases between them.

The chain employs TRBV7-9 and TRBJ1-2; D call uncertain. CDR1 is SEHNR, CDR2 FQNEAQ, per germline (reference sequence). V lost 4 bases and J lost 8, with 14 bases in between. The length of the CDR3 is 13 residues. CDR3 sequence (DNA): TGTGCCAGCAGCTCGAGGGAAATTGGAGGCTACACCTTC. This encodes CASSSREIGGYTF.

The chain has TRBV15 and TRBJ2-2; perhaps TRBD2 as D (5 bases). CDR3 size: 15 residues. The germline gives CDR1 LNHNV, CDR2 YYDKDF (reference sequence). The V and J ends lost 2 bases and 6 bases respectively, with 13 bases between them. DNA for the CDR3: TGTGCCACCAGCAGATTGAGGCTAGCCGCCGGGGAGCTGTTTTTT. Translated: CATSRLRLAAGELFF.

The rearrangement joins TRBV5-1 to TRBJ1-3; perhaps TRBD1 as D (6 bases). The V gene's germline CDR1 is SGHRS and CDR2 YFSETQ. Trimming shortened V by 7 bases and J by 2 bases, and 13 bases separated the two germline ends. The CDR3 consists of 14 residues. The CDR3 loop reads CASYEQGPGNTIYF. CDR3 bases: TGCGCCAGCTACGAACAGGGCCCTGGAAACACCATATATTTT.

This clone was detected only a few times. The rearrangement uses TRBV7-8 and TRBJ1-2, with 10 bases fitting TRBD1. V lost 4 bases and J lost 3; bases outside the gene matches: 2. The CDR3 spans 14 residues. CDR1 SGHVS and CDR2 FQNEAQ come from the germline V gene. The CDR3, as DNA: TGTGCCAGCAGCTGGGACAGGGGAGACTATGGCTACACCTTC. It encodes CASSWDRGDYGYTF.

As DNA, the CDR3 is TGCGCCAGCAGCCACGGACAGGCATACCAAGAGACCCAGTACTTC. It specifies CASSHGQAYQETQYF. V usage is TRBV5-1 and J usage is TRBJ2-5, with TRBD1 identical over 7 bases. The CDR3 totals 15 residues. The V gene's germline CDR1 is SGHRS and CDR2 YFSETQ. J was trimmed by 0 bases and V by 4 bases; bases with no gene match: 6.

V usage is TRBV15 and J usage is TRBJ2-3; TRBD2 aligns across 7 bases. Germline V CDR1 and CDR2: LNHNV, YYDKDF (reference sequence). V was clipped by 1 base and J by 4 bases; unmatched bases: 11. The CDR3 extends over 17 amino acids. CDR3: CATSRALGGTGADTQYF. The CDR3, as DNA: TGTGCCACCAGCAGAGCCCTGGGGGGGACCGGGGCAGATACGCAGTATTTT. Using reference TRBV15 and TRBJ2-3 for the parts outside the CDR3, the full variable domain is DAMVIQNPRYQVTQFGKPVTLSCSQTLNHNVMYWYQQKSSQAPKLLFHYYDKDFNNEADTPDNFQSRRPNTSFCFLDIRSPGLGDTAMYLCATSRALGGTGADTQYFGPGTRLTVL.

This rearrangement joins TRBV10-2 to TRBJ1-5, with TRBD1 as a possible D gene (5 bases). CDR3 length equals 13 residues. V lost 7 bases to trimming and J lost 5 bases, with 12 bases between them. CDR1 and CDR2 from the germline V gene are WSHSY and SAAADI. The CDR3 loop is CASMGREDQPQHF. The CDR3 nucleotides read TGCGCCAGCATGGGCAGGGAAGATCAGCCCCAGCATTTT.

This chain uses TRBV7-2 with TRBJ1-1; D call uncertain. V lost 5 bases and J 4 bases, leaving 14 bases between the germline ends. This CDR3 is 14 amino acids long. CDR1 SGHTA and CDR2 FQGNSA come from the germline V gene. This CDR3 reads CASSPAPRVTEAFF. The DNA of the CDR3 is TGTGCCAGCAGCCCCGCCCCCCGGGTCACTGAAGCTTTCTTT. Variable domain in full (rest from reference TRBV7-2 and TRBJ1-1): GAGVSQSPSNKVTEKGKDVELRCDPISGHTALYWYRQSLGQGLEFLIYFQGNSAPDKSGLPSDRFSAERTGGSVSTLTIQRTQQEDSAVYLCASSPAPRVTEAFFGQGTRLTVV.

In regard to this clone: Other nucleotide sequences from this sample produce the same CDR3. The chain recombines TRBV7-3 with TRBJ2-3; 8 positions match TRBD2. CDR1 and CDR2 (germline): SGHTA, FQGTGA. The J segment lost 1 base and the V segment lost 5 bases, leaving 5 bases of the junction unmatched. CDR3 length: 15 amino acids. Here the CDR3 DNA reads TGTGCCAGCAGCCTAAATAGCGGGGGCACAGATACGCAGTATTTT. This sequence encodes CASSLNSGGTDTQYF. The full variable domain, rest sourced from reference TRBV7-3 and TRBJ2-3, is GAGVSQTPSNKVTEKGKYVELRCDPISGHTALYWYRQSLGQGPEFLIYFQGTGAADDSGLPNDRFFAVRPEGSVSTLKIQRTERGDSAVYLCASSLNSGGTDTQYFGPGTRLTVL.

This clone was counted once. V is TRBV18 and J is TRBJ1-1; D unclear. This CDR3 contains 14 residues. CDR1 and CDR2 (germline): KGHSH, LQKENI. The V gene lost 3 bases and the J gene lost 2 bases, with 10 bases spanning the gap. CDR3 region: CASSPRTLNTEAFF. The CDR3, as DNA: TGTGCCAGCTCACCTAGGACTCTAAACACTGAAGCTTTCTTT.

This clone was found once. The CDR3 DNA is TGTGCCAGCACCTCCCCGAGCGGGGGAGCGGGCGAGCAGTACTTC. It yields the protein CASTSPSGGAGEQYF. The chain combines TRBV7-8 with TRBJ2-7, with 8 bases matching TRBD2. V lost 7 bases and J lost 6; bases outside the gene matches: 14. The CDR3 loop spans 15 amino acids. Germline values: CDR1 SGHVS, CDR2 FQNEAQ.

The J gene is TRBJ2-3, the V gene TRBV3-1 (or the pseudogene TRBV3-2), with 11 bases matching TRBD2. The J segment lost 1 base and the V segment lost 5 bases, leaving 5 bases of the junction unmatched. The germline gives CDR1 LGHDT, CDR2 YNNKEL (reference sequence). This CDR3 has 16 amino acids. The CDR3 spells CASSGQLAGGTDTQYF. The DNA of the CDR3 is TGTGCCAGCAGCGGTCAACTAGCGGGGGGCACAGATACGCAGTATTTT.

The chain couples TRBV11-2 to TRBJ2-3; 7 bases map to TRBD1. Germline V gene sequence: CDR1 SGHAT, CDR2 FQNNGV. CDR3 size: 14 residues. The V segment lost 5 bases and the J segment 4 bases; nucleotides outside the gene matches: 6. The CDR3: CASSDRVYADTQYF. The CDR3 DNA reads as TGTGCCAGCAGCGACAGGGTTTATGCAGATACGCAGTATTTT.

CDR3 bases: TGTGCCATCAGTGACCCACGGGGACAGGGCAAAACCGGGGAGCTGTTTTTT. It yields the protein CAISDPRGQGKTGELFF. The chain links TRBV10-3 to TRBJ2-2, with 9 bases lining up with TRBD1. Germline loops: CDR1 ENHRY, CDR2 SYGVKD. CDR3 length: 17 residues. Germline trimming cut 3 bases from V and 5 bases from J; bases unmatched to any gene: 10.

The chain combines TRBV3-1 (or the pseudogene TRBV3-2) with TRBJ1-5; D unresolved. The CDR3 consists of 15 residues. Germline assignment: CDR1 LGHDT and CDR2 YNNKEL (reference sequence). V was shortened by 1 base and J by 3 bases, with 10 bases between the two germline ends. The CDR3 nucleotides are TGTGCCAGCAGCCAAGGGTACAACACCAATCAGCCCCAGCATTTT. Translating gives CASSQGYNTNQPQHF.